The rows below give T cell receptor beta chains drawn from one sample of a study of blood T cell repertoires in COVID-19. TCRdb's copy holds only in-frame clones and misses some; the assay was immunoSEQ multiplex PCR. The sample includes 260,000 or so clones, 88% of them seen just once. Input material: peripheral blood. These receptors were taken from a man between 18 and 35 years old with active or convalescent COVID-19. The CDR3 runs from the conserved cysteine through the conserved F or W. D genes are given only for firm matches. Some rows mark clone size as missing; the rest say once, few, many or name a class of expanded clone.

D,J,V,length,size,CDR3,DNA
TRBD1,TRBJ1-2,TRBV6-5,13,.,CASSSGTGDGYTF,TGTGCCAGCAGTAGCGGGACAGGGGATGGCTACACCTTC
TRBD1,TRBJ2-5,TRBV15,15,once,CATTRDRGTGETQYF,TGTGCCACCACCCGGGACAGGGGAACAGGGGAGACCCAGTACTTC
.,TRBJ2-3,TRBV10-3,14,.,CAISETARTDTQYF,TGTGCCATCAGTGAGACAGCCCGCACAGATACGCAGTATTTT
.,TRBJ1-1,TRBV7-2,13,.,CASSLAVSSEAFF,TGTGCCAGCAGCTTGGCAGTATCATCTGAAGCTTTCTTT
.,TRBJ1-2,TRBV7-9,14,.,CASSLIREVDGYTF,TGTGCCAGCAGCTTGATTAGGGAGGTAGATGGCTACACCTTC
.,TRBJ1-2,TRBV5-4,13,.,CASSSGSGYGYTF,TGTGCCAGCAGCTCAGGGTCAGGCTATGGCTACACCTTC
.,TRBJ2-1,TRBV14,16,.,CASSQDSGGKGNEQFF,TGTGCCAGCAGCCAAGATTCGGGGGGCAAGGGCAATGAGCAGTTCTTC
TRBD2,TRBJ2-3,TRBV15,16,.,CATSARLAGGADTQYF,TGTGCCACCAGCGCTCGGCTAGCGGGGGGGGCAGATACGCAGTATTTT
.,TRBJ1-5,TRBV27,14,.,CASSTRGPHQPQHF,TGTGCCAGCAGTACCCGCGGGCCCCATCAGCCCCAGCATTTT
TRBD2,TRBJ2-5,TRBV7-9,17,.,CASSFRWTSAIQETQYF,TGTGCCAGCAGCTTCCGATGGACTAGCGCCATCCAAGAGACCCAGTACTTC
TRBD1,TRBJ1-3,TRBV10-3,17,.,CAISENTGGRSGNTIYF,TGTGCCATCAGTGAGAATACAGGGGGCAGGTCTGGAAACACCATATATTTT
.,TRBJ1-2,TRBV19,13,.,CASSIVPGSGYTF,TGTGCCAGTAGTATAGTACCAGGGTCCGGCTACACCTTC
.,TRBJ1-1,TRBV2,14,.,CATFQGSGNTEAFF,TGTGCCACCTTCCAGGGGTCAGGGAACACTGAAGCTTTCTTT
.,TRBJ1-1,TRBV6-2/TRBV6-3,11,.,CASSYAGLAFF,TGTGCCAGCAGTTACGCAGGGTTAGCTTTCTTT
.,TRBJ1-6,TRBV7-8,16,.,CASSLGSGGANSPLHF,TGTGCCAGCAGCTTAGGGTCTGGGGGCGCAAATTCACCCCTCCACTTT
.,TRBJ2-2,TRBV29-1,14,.,CSDIRDRNTGELFF,TGCAGCGACATCCGAGACAGAAACACCGGGGAGCTGTTTTTT
TRBD2,TRBJ2-3,TRBV14,15,.,CASSHVRGGTDTQYF,TGTGCCAGCAGCCACGTGCGGGGGGGCACAGATACGCAGTATTTT
.,TRBJ1-2,TRBV6-5,14,.,CASSYSTVAIGYTF,TGTGCCAGCAGTTACTCGACAGTAGCTATTGGGTACACCTTC
.,TRBJ1-3,TRBV5-6,15,.,CASSLTAVSGNTIYF,TGTGCCAGCAGCTTAACCGCAGTCTCTGGAAACACCATATATTTT
TRBD1,TRBJ1-1,TRBV19,16,.,CASSIDQRSGGTEAFF,TGTGCCAGTAGTATAGATCAACGATCAGGGGGCACTGAAGCTTTCTTT
.,TRBJ1-2,TRBV19,13,.,CASSIIASDGYTF,TGTGCCAGTAGTATTATAGCTTCGGATGGCTACACCTTC
.,TRBJ1-4,TRBV4-1,14,.,CASSQGGEGEKLFF,TGCGCCAGCAGCCAGGGTGGAGAGGGTGAAAAACTGTTTTTT
.,TRBJ1-3,TRBV5-1,15,.,CASSEQGIRMDTIYF,TGCGCCAGCAGCGAGCAGGGGATAAGAATGGACACCATATATTTT
.,TRBJ2-5,TRBV7-3,13,.,CASSRGRGETQYF,TGTGCCAGCAGCCGCGGGCGGGGAGAGACCCAGTACTTC
.,TRBJ2-1,TRBV15,15,.,CATSSTGTSGNEQFF,TGTGCCACCAGCAGTACCGGGACATCGGGGAATGAGCAGTTCTTC
.,TRBJ2-7,TRBV29-1,12,.,CSVAPDRGEQYF,TGCAGCGTTGCCCCCGATCGGGGCGAGCAGTACTTC
.,TRBJ1-2,TRBV12-5,16,.,CASGLVREGAARSYTF,TGTGCTAGTGGTTTGGTTAGGGAAGGGGCGGCCCGTAGCTACACCTTC
.,TRBJ2-3,TRBV14,19,.,CASSQSPLWGYSGADTQYF,TGTGCCAGCAGCCAGTCCCCGCTCTGGGGATACTCAGGGGCGGATACGCAGTATTTT
.,TRBJ2-2,TRBV24-1,14,.,CATSETGFAGELFF,TGTGCCACCAGTGAAACAGGGTTCGCCGGGGAGCTGTTTTTT
TRBD2,TRBJ2-7,TRBV3-1/TRBV3-2,16,.,CASSQERTSGGYEQYF,TGTGCCAGCAGCCAAGAACGGACTAGCGGGGGTTACGAGCAGTACTTC
.,TRBJ1-6,TRBV9,15,few,CASSSVTTGDSPLHF,TGTGCCAGCAGTAGCGTGACGACCGGCGATTCACCCCTCCACTTT
.,TRBJ1-1,TRBV5-1,18,.,CASSLGTGLPGSNTEAFF,TGCGCCAGCAGCTTGGGTACAGGTCTGCCGGGTAGTAACACTGAAGCTTTCTTT
TRBD1,TRBJ2-3,TRBV4-2,20,once,CASSRESWVKRTGPTDTQYF,TGTGCCAGCAGCCGCGAGAGTTGGGTTAAACGGACAGGGCCCACAGATACGCAGTATTTT
TRBD2,TRBJ2-5,TRBV6-1,16,.,CASSVTVAGGQETQYF,TGTGCCAGCAGTGTCACCGTAGCGGGGGGGCAAGAGACCCAGTACTTC
TRBD1,TRBJ1-6,TRBV12-5,17,.,CASGFFASGQGYSPLHF,TGTGCTAGTGGTTTCTTTGCGTCCGGACAGGGGTATTCACCCCTCCACTTT
.,TRBJ1-6,TRBV7-2,14,.,CASSLLTVSSPLHF,TGTGCCAGCAGCTTATTGACAGTGAGTTCACCCCTCCACTTT
.,TRBJ2-4,TRBV5-1,17,.,CASSPGLYGAAKNIQYF,TGCGCCAGCAGCCCGGGACTTTACGGGGCGGCCAAAAACATTCAGTACTTC
TRBD1,TRBJ1-2,TRBV27,13,.,CASGTEPRYGYTF,TGTGCCAGTGGGACAGAACCCCGCTATGGCTACACCTTC
.,TRBJ1-1,TRBV15,15,.,CATSRVGGGVTEAFF,TGTGCCACCAGCAGAGTCGGCGGGGGAGTCACTGAAGCTTTCTTT
.,TRBJ1-1,TRBV29-1,13,.,CSVGGGRYTEAFF,TGCAGCGTTGGGGGGGGAAGGTATACTGAAGCTTTCTTT
.,TRBJ2-3,TRBV28,14,.,CASSSTDNTDTQYF,TGTGCCAGCAGTTCGACGGACAACACAGATACGCAGTATTTT
.,TRBJ2-2,TRBV6-4,13,.,CASREASSGELFF,TGTGCCAGCAGGGAGGCTAGCTCCGGGGAGCTGTTTTTT
TRBD2,TRBJ2-5,TRBV19,17,.,CASSQPSGAWRRETQYF,TGTGCCAGTAGTCAGCCTAGCGGGGCCTGGAGGCGAGAGACCCAGTACTTC
.,TRBJ2-1,TRBV15,12,.,CATSIQDNEQFF,TGTGCCACCAGCATCCAGGACAATGAGCAGTTCTTC
.,TRBJ1-3,TRBV25-1,15,many,CASSGGDRHGNTIYF,TGTGCCAGCAGTGGAGGAGACAGGCATGGAAACACCATATATTTT
TRBD2,TRBJ2-7,TRBV7-9,14,.,CASSLYAGGYEQYF,TGTGCCAGCAGCTTATACGCGGGGGGCTACGAGCAGTACTTC
TRBD1,TRBJ1-3,TRBV5-6,18,once,CASSWGTGTGISGNTIYF,TGTGCCAGCAGTTGGGGGACCGGGACAGGGATCTCTGGAAACACCATATATTTT
.,TRBJ2-5,TRBV27,14,.,CASSAPGLSGTQYF,TGTGCCAGCAGTGCCCCCGGACTGAGTGGGACCCAGTACTTC
.,TRBJ1-4,TRBV7-9,16,.,CASSLTPQGLNEKLFF,TGTGCCAGCAGCTTAACGCCCCAGGGGTTGAACGAAAAACTGTTTTTT
.,TRBJ2-7,TRBV5-1,12,.,CASSLGRYEQYF,TGCGCCAGCAGCTTGGGCAGATACGAGCAGTACTTC
.,TRBJ2-7,TRBV5-1,13,.,CASSLTADYEQYF,TGCGCCAGCAGCTTGACAGCCGACTACGAGCAGTACTTC
TRBD2,TRBJ2-3,TRBV5-1,14,.,CARPTSGYTDTQYF,TGCGCCAGACCGACTAGCGGCTACACAGATACGCAGTATTTT
.,TRBJ2-3,TRBV7-6,15,.,CASSFSGFSADTQYF,TGTGCCAGCAGCTTTAGTGGTTTCTCCGCAGATACGCAGTATTTT
.,TRBJ1-1,TRBV4-1,14,.,CASSQDRYVAEAFF,TGCGCCAGCAGCCAAGATCGGTACGTCGCTGAAGCTTTCTTT
TRBD2,TRBJ2-1,TRBV11-3,14,.,CASSLSGAIDEQFF,TGTGCCAGCAGCCTTAGCGGGGCTATAGATGAGCAGTTCTTC
TRBD1,TRBJ1-1,TRBV13,14,.,CASSYGTGNTEAFF,TGTGCCAGCAGCTATGGGACAGGGAACACTGAAGCTTTCTTT
TRBD1,TRBJ2-7,TRBV10-3,15,.,CAISGQGKVTYEQYF,TGTGCCATCAGTGGACAGGGAAAGGTCACCTACGAGCAGTACTTC
TRBD1,TRBJ1-2,TRBV12-5,14,.,CASGFGGGGDGYTF,TGTGCTAGTGGTTTTGGAGGGGGCGGTGATGGCTACACCTTC